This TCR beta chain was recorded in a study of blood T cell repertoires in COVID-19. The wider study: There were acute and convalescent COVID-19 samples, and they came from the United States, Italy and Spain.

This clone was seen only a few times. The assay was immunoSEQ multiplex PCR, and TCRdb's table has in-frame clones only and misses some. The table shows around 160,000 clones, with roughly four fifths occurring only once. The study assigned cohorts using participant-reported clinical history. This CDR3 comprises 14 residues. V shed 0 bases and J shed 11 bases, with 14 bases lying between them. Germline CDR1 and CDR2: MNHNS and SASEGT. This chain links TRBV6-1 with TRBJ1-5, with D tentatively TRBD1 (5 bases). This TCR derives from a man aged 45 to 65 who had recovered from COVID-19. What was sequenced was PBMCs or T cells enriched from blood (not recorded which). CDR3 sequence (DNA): TGTGCCAGCAGTGAAGCCAGGGCCCCCTCGGCCCAGCATTTT. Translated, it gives CASSEARAPSAQHF.